What follows are 31 T cell receptor beta chains derived from one specimen sequenced in a study of T-cell memory formation after mild COVID-19 (dated by TCRdb to about 2021). The library was generated by 5' RACE. The data were produced on an Illumina NovaSeq 6000. TCRdb reanalyzed the raw reads on its own, using fastp at Q25 for trimming and MiXCR for clone calling, and kept in-frame beta chains. Rows are combined by CDR3 protein, so each entry shows the most common genes and DNA. In all, the sample holds roughly 68,000 distinct CDR3 sequences, and over 15% of those were seen once. The ten largest make up 30% to 35% of the sample. The sequenced sample was PBMCs or a T cell subset sorted from them (not recorded which). Source of these receptors: an adult woman who had mild COVID-19 (a few samples of this study predate the infection). The sample titles of this study are shuffled in the database, so cell type and time point are left out; the donor was told from shared clones.

The genes are TRBV7-2 and TRBJ2-3; 9 positions agree with TRBD2. Losses at the gene ends were 1 base for V and 5 bases for J; bases not matched to a gene: 13. This CDR3 is built from 18 residues. Looked up from germline, CDR1 is SGHTA and CDR2 is FQGNSA. The CDR3 nucleotides are TGTGCCAGCAGCTTAGTCTCTCTAGCGGGATCGCGGCGAGATACGCAGTATTTT. Its translation: CASSLVSLAGSRRDTQYF.

Ten or more counts support this clonotype. The genes are TRBV20-1 and TRBJ2-1, with 11 bases aligning to TRBD2. Germline loops: CDR1 DFQATT, CDR2 SNEGSKA (reference sequence). The CDR3 loop spans 14 amino acids. V was clipped by 5 bases and J by 0 bases; unmatched bases: 0. Here the CDR3 DNA reads TGCAGTGCTGGGACTAGCGGCTCCTACAATGAGCAGTTCTTC. Translation: CSAGTSGSYNEQFF.

The chain employs TRBV4-3 and TRBJ2-1; D might be TRBD2 (6 bases). Trimming cost V 0 bases and J 12 bases, with 15 bases left between them. Germline V gene data show CDR1 as LGHNA and CDR2 as YSLEER. The CDR3 is 14 amino acids. This chain's CDR3 is CASSQDRAGWGQFF. The CDR3 DNA sequence: TGCGCCAGCAGCCAAGATAGGGCGGGATGGGGGCAGTTCTTC.

This clonotype came up a few times. The genes are TRBV7-7 and TRBJ2-7; TRBD1 matches 9 bases. Per the germline V gene, CDR1 is SSHAT and CDR2 is FNYEAQ (reference sequence). The CDR3 is 15 residues long. The trim removed 5 bases at V and 3 bases at J, leaving 8 bases unmatched. The CDR3 bases are TGTGCCAGCAGCCCCGGGACAGGGAGCGGCTACGAGCAGTACTTC. Translated, it gives CASSPGTGSGYEQYF. The entire variable domain, with the rest obtained from reference TRBV7-7 and TRBJ2-7, is as follows: GAGVSQSPRYKVTKRGQDVTLRCDPISSHATLYWYQQALGQGPEFLTYFNYEAQPDKSGLPSDRFSAERPEGSISTLTIQRTEQRDSAMYRCASSPGTGSGYEQYFGPGTRLTVT.

J is TRBJ1-1 and V is TRBV7-9, with D uncertain. Germline V lookup: CDR1 SEHNR, CDR2 FQNEAQ (reference sequence). V was trimmed by 5 bases and J by 5 bases, leaving 9 bases between them. The CDR3 loop spans 12 amino acids. CDR3 in DNA: TGTGCCAGCAGCCCACCTGGGACTGAAGCTTTCTTT. Its protein is CASSPPGTEAFF.

The chain links TRBV7-9 to TRBJ2-7, with 8 bases matching TRBD2. This CDR3 spans 15 amino acids. CDR1 is SEHNR, CDR2 FQNEAQ, per germline (reference sequence). V lost 0 bases to trimming and J lost 5 bases; unmatched junction nucleotides: 6. The DNA for the CDR3 is TGTGCCAGCAGCTTAGCTAGCGGGATTTTCCACGAGCAGTACTTC. It codes for CASSLASGIFHEQYF.

The CDR3 is CASGLGWGYGYTF. The CDR3, as DNA: TGTGCCAGCGGGCTGGGTTGGGGCTATGGCTACACCTTC. The chain links TRBV12-3 or TRBV12-4 to TRBJ1-2, with D uncertain. This CDR3 region has 13 residues. Trimming stripped 8 bases from V and 4 bases from J, with 14 bases between.

This clonotype has just a few counts. V usage is TRBV7-9 and J usage is TRBJ2-1; TRBD2 agrees at 7 bases. The CDR3 totals 16 residues. J was trimmed by 7 bases and V by 5 bases; bases with no gene match: 14. In germline, CDR1 is SEHNR, CDR2 FQNEAQ (reference sequence). CDR3 nucleotides: TGTGCCAGCAGCCCCCTAGCGGTCCAAAGGAGGAATGAGCAGTTCTTC. Translating gives CASSPLAVQRRNEQFF.

This clonotype has only a few counts. The V gene is TRBV29-1, the J gene TRBJ2-7, with D uncertain. This CDR3 spans 15 amino acids. The germline gives CDR1 SQVTM, CDR2 ANQGSEA. V shed 3 bases and J shed 0 bases, with 15 bases lying between them. The CDR3 coding sequence is TGCAGCGTTGAGGGGAACACTCCTACCTCCTACGAGCAGTACTTC. Residues: CSVEGNTPTSYEQYF.

The chain is built from TRBV3-1 and TRBJ2-1, with D hard to call. This CDR3 comprises 17 residues. Between the trimmed V and J ends, which lost 0 bases and 4 bases, there was a span of 16 bases. The V gene's germline CDR1 is LGHDT and CDR2 YNNKEL (reference sequence). As DNA, the CDR3 is TGTGCCAGCAGCCAAGATTCTGCCTCCTTTTTATACAATGAGCAGTTCTTC. Amino acid sequence: CASSQDSASFLYNEQFF.

There are a few counts of this clonotype. The V and J genes are TRBV7-9 and TRBJ2-3; weak D call: TRBD1 (5 bases). Trimming stripped 1 base from V and 5 bases from J, with 7 bases between. CDR3 length equals 13 residues. Germline V gene sequence: CDR1 SEHNR, CDR2 FQNEAQ (reference sequence). This CDR3 is CASSLVTEDTQYF. CDR3 coding DNA: TGTGCCAGCAGCTTAGTGACAGAAGATACGCAGTATTTT.

This clonotype was seen a handful of times. The chain uses TRBV5-6 and TRBJ2-7; D is ambiguous. V lost 4 bases to trimming and J lost 4 bases, with 6 bases between them. This CDR3 is 11 amino acids long. Germline assignment: CDR1 SGHDT and CDR2 YYEEEE. The CDR3 sequence is CASSMRYEQYF. The CDR3 DNA reads TGTGCCAGCAGCATGAGGTACGAGCAGTACTTC.

This clonotype was seen a few times. The chain recombines TRBV7-3 with TRBJ2-7; D is unclear. Germline V gene lookup returns CDR1 SGHTA and CDR2 FQGTGA. V was cut by 3 bases and J by 4 bases, with 10 bases left in between. There are 13 residues in the CDR3. The CDR3 loop is CASSFGGGYEQYF. Written as DNA, the CDR3 is TGTGCCAGCAGCTTCGGCGGTGGGTACGAGCAGTACTTC.

This clonotype was seen repeatedly, ten times or more. The chain is built from TRBV3-1 and TRBJ2-7; TRBD2 matches 7 bases. In germline, CDR1 is LGHDT, CDR2 YNNKEL (reference sequence). The V gene end was trimmed by 5 bases and the J gene end by 2 bases; junction bases not matched to a gene: 6. The CDR3 loop spans 14 amino acids. The CDR3 DNA reads as TGTGCCAGCAGCTCAACTAGCGCGGCCTACGAGCAGTACTTC. This translates into CASSSTSAAYEQYF.

This clonotype has more than one count but fewer than ten. The V and J genes are TRBV20-1 and TRBJ2-2; 14 bases are shared with TRBD2. CDR1 is DFQATT and CDR2 is SNEGSKA in the germline V gene (reference sequence). CDR3 size: 16 residues. V was pared by 3 bases and J by 6 bases, with 6 bases of the junction left unmatched. The CDR3 DNA follows: TGCAGTGCTAGGTCCGGGACTAGCGGGGGTGCCGGGGAGCTGTTTTTT. Its translation is CSARSGTSGGAGELFF.

This clonotype is medium-sized in the sample. This chain connects TRBV27 to TRBJ2-7; D not resolved. Germline V gives CDR1 MNHEY, CDR2 SMNVEV (reference sequence). The CDR3 extends over 13 amino acids. V was cut by 6 bases and J by 0 bases, with 9 bases left in between. CDR3 bases: TGTGCCAGCAGAATGTTGAACTCCTACGAGCAGTACTTC. Amino acid sequence: CASRMLNSYEQYF.

This clonotype has just a few counts. The V and J genes are TRBV7-8 and TRBJ2-1; D is tentatively TRBD1 or TRBD2 (6 bases each). This CDR3 spans 17 amino acids. From germline, CDR1 is SGHVS and CDR2 FQNEAQ. The germline V and J ends were trimmed by 0 bases and 7 bases, with 19 bases remaining between them. CDR3 coding DNA: TGTGCCAGCAGCTTAGCGCTCGGGGGCGCATATGGGAATGAGCAGTTCTTC. Protein: CASSLALGGAYGNEQFF.

The J gene is TRBJ1-3, the V gene TRBV6-5; no definite D call. From germline, CDR1 is MNHEY and CDR2 SVGAGI. This CDR3 comprises 15 residues. V shed 7 bases and J shed 0 bases, with 13 bases lying between them. In DNA, the CDR3 is TGTGCCAGCACCGAAGACGGGAACTCTGGAAACACCATATATTTT. Residues: CASTEDGNSGNTIYF.

This clonotype was seen a handful of times. The genes are TRBV20-1 and TRBJ2-7; 15 bases match TRBD2. The CDR3 spans 15 residues. CDR1 and CDR2 from the germline V gene are DFQATT and SNEGSKA (reference sequence). The DNA of the CDR3 is TGCACCGTTTCCGGGACTAGCGGGAGGACCTACGAGCAGTACTTC. This translates into CTVSGTSGRTYEQYF.

A few counts support this clonotype. The chain links TRBV7-8 to TRBJ2-7; TRBD1 agrees at 10 bases. The CDR3 is made up of 14 amino acids. From germline, CDR1 is SGHVS and CDR2 FQNEAQ. J was trimmed by 4 bases and V by 6 bases; bases with no gene match: 6. The CDR3 sequence is CASSMDRGEYEQYF. In DNA, the CDR3 is TGTGCCAGCAGTATGGACAGGGGGGAATACGAGCAGTACTTC. Together with reference TRBV7-8 and TRBJ2-7, the CDR3 gives the full variable domain: GAGVSQSPRYKVAKRGQDVALRCDPISGHVSLFWYQQALGQGPEFLTYFQNEAQLDKSGLPSDRFFAERPEGSVSTLKIQRTQQEDSAVYLCASSMDRGEYEQYFGPGTRLTVT.

This clonotype has just a few counts. The V gene is TRBV27, the J gene TRBJ2-1; D gene ambiguous. The CDR3 runs 12 residues. Deletions cut 5 bases from V and 9 bases from J, with 11 bases between. Looked up from germline, CDR1 is MNHEY and CDR2 is SMNVEV (reference sequence). The CDR3 nucleotides are TGTGCCAGCAGTCCCCCGGGTAGTGAGCAGTTCTTC. Encoded protein: CASSPPGSEQFF.

V and J are TRBV7-3 and TRBJ1-4; D remains unclear. This CDR3 is 15 amino acids long. Per germline, CDR1 SGHTA and CDR2 FQGTGA. Trimming cost V 2 bases and J 6 bases, with 13 bases left between them. CDR3 bases: TGTGCCAGCAGCTTATATGGGGAGGGAGATGAAAAACTGTTTTTT. It codes for CASSLYGEGDEKLFF.

Here the CDR3 DNA reads TGTGCCAGCAGCTCTCCGGGACAGGGATTCCAAGAGACCCAGTACTTC. Translating it yields CASSSPGQGFQETQYF. The chain combines TRBV5-5 with TRBJ2-5, with TRBD1 matching over 9 bases. The J segment lost 1 base and the V segment lost 3 bases, leaving 7 bases of the junction unmatched. The CDR3 sequence is 16 residues long. Germline V CDR1 and CDR2: SGHKS, YYEKEE (reference sequence). The full variable domain, its missing parts supplied by reference TRBV5-5 and TRBJ2-5, is DAGVTQSPTHLIKTRGQQVTLRCSPISGHKSVSWYQQVLGQGPQFIFQYYEKEERGRGNFPDRFSARQFPNYSSELNVNALLLGDSALYLCASSSPGQGFQETQYFGPGTRLLVL.

This clonotype was counted between two and nine times. The J gene is TRBJ2-7, the V gene TRBV5-5; 8 nucleotides agree with TRBD1. With V trimmed by 0 bases and J by 6 bases, 11 bases remained unmatched. The CDR3 contains 16 residues. Germline CDR1 and CDR2: SGHKS and YYEKEE (reference sequence). CDR3 in amino acids: CASSLEGQGTKGEQYF. The CDR3, as DNA: TGTGCCAGCAGCTTGGAAGGACAGGGCACGAAGGGCGAGCAGTACTTC.

The sample holds a few counts of this clonotype. The V call is TRBV6-5, the J call TRBJ1-6; D gene unclear. Germline V lookup: CDR1 MNHEY, CDR2 SVGAGI. Trimming shortened V by 0 bases and J by 7 bases, and 10 bases separated the two germline ends. CDR3 size: 15 residues. The CDR3 nucleotides read TGTGCCAGCAGTTACTCACGAGAATGGAATTCACCCCTCCACTTT. Protein: CASSYSREWNSPLHF.

There are a few counts of this clonotype. This chain uses TRBV23-1 with TRBJ1-5, with no clear D. TRBV23-1 is flagged as an ORF with uncertain function. This CDR3 is 19 amino acids long. The ends were cut back, 6 bases at V and 1 base at J, with 25 bases in the middle. Here the CDR3 reads CASRPNKPRGQESNQPQHF. The CDR3 nucleotides read TGCGCCAGCAGACCCAATAAGCCTCGCGGTCAGGAGAGCAATCAGCCCCAGCATTTT.

The V and J genes are TRBV7-9 and TRBJ2-5; D unresolved. Germline CDR1 SEHNR, CDR2 FQNEAQ (reference sequence). CDR3 length: 13 residues. Trimming cost V 0 bases and J 4 bases, with 6 bases left between them. The CDR3 sequence is CASSLAERETQYF. The DNA of the CDR3 is TGTGCCAGCAGCTTAGCTGAAAGAGAGACCCAGTACTTC.

This chain uses TRBV11-2 with TRBJ1-1, with 9 bases matching TRBD1. Germline values: CDR1 SGHAT, CDR2 FQNNGV. The length of the CDR3 is 12 residues. Trimming at V came to 6 bases and at J to 5 bases, leaving 1 base not matched to a gene. The CDR3 DNA reads as TGTGCCAGCAGGGGACAGGGTACTGAAGCTTTCTTT. Protein sequence: CASRGQGTEAFF. The full variable domain, in which reference TRBV11-2 and TRBJ1-1 provide the parts outside the CDR3, is EAGVAQSPRYKIIEKRQSVAFWCNPISGHATLYWYQQILGQGPKLLIQFQNNGVVDDSQLPKDRFSAERLKGVDSTLKIQPAKLEDSAVYLCASRGQGTEAFFGQGTRLTVV.

This clonotype showed up just a few times. The genes are TRBV12-3 or TRBV12-4 and TRBJ2-1, with 8 positions matching TRBD2. CDR3 size: 16 residues. The V gene end was trimmed by 1 base and the J gene end by 1 base; junction bases not matched to a gene: 3. CDR3 sequence (DNA): TGTGCCAGCAGTTTAGAGCGGGGGCCGTCCTACAATGAGCAGTTCTTC. Translated: CASSLERGPSYNEQFF.

The V and J genes are TRBV20-1 and TRBJ2-7, with D unclear. V lost 3 bases and J lost 3, with 9 bases in between. Germline CDR1 reads DFQATT; CDR2 reads SNEGSKA (reference sequence). The CDR3 spans 12 residues. CDR3 sequence: CSARVGDYEQYF. The CDR3 DNA reads as TGCAGTGCTAGGGTCGGAGACTACGAGCAGTACTTC.

This clonotype was detected only a few times. The chain is built from TRBV20-1 and TRBJ2-7; 9 bases are a match to TRBD2. V lost 3 bases to trimming and J lost 3 bases; unmatched junction nucleotides: 6. CDR1 and CDR2 (germline): DFQATT, SNEGSKA (reference sequence). The CDR3 is 14 residues long. CDR3 protein: CSASLLAGFYEQYF. The CDR3 nucleotides read TGCAGTGCTAGTCTTCTAGCGGGGTTCTACGAGCAGTACTTC.